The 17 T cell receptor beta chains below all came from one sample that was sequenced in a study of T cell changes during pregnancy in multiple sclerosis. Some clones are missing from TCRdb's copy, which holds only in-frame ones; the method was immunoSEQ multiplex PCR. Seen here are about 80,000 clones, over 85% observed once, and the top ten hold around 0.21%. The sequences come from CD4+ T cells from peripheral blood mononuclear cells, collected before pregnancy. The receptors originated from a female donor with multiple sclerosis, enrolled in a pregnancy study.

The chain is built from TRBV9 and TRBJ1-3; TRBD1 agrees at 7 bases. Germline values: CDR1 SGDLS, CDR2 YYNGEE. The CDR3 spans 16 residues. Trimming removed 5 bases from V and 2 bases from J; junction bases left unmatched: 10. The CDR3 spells CASSSTGNEPGNTIYF. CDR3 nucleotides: TGTGCCAGCAGTTCGACAGGGAACGAACCTGGAAACACCATATATTTT.

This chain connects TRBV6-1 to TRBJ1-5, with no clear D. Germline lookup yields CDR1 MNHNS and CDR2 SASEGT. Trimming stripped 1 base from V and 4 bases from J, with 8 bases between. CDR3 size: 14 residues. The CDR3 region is CASSEGWANQPQHF. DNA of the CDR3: TGTGCCAGCAGTGAAGGGTGGGCGAATCAGCCCCAGCATTTT.

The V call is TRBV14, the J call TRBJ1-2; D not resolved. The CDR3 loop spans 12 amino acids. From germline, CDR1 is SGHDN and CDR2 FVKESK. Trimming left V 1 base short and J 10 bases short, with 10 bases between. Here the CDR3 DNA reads TGTGCCAGCAGCCAAGGGCCGCAGGACTACACCTTC. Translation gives CASSQGPQDYTF.

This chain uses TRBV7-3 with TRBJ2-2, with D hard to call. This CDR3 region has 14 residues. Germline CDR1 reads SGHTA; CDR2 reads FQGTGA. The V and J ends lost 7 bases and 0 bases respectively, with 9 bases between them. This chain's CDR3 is CASKPGSNTGELFF. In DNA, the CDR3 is TGTGCCAGCAAACCAGGCTCGAACACCGGGGAGCTGTTTTTT. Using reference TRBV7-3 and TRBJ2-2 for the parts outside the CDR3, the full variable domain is GAGVSQTPSNKVTEKGKYVELRCDPISGHTALYWYRQSLGQGPEFLIYFQGTGAADDSGLPNDRFFAVRPEGSVSTLKIQRTERGDSAVYLCASKPGSNTGELFFGEGSRLTVL.

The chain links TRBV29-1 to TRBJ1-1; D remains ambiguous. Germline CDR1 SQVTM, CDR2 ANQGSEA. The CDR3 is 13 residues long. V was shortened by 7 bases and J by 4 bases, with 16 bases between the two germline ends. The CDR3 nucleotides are TGCAGCGGGTTGGACTTTCTCGGCACTGAAGCTTTCTTT. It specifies CSGLDFLGTEAFF.

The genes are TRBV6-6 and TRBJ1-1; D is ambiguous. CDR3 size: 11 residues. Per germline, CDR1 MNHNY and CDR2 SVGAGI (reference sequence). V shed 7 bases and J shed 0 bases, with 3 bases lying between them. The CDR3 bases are TGTGCCAGCACCATGAACACTGAAGCTTTCTTT. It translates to CASTMNTEAFF.

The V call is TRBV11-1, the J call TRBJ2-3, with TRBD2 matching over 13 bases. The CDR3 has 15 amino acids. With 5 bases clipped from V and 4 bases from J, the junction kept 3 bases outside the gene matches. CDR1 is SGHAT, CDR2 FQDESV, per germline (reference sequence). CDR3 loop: CASSRTSGGSDTQYF. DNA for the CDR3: TGTGCCAGCAGCCGGACTAGCGGGGGTTCAGATACGCAGTATTTT.

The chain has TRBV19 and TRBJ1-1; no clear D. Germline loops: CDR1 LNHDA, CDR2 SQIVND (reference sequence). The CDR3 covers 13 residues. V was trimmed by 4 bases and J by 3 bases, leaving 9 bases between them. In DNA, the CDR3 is TGTGCCAGTAGTAACACAGTCCACACTGAAGCTTTCTTT. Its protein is CASSNTVHTEAFF. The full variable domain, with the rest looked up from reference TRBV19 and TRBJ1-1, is DGGITQSPKYLFRKEGQNVTLSCEQNLNHDAMYWYRQDPGQGLRLIYYSQIVNDFQKGDIAEGYSVSREKKESFPLTVTSAQKNPTAFYLCASSNTVHTEAFFGQGTRLTVV.

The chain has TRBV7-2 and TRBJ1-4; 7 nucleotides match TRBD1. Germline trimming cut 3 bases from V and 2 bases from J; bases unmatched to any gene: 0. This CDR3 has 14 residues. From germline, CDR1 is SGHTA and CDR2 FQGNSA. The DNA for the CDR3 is TGTGCCAGCAGCTTGACAGGGACTAATGAAAAACTGTTTTTT. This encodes CASSLTGTNEKLFF.

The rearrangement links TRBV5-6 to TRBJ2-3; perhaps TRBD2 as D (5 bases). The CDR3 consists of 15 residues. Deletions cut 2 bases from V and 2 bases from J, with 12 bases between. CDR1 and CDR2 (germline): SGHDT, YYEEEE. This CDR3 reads CASSLGGLATDTQYF. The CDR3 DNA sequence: TGTGCCAGCAGCTTAGGCGGACTGGCCACAGATACGCAGTATTTT.

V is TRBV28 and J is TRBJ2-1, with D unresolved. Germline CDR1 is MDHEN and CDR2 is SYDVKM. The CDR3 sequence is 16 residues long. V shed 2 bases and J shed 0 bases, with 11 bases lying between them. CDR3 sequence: CASSLPISSSYNEQFF. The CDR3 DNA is TGTGCCAGCAGTTTACCCATTTCGAGCTCCTACAATGAGCAGTTCTTC. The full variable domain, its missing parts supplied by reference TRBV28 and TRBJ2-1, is DVKVTQSSRYLVKRTGEKVFLECVQDMDHENMFWYRQDPGLGLRLIYFSYDVKMKEKGDIPEGYSVSREKKERFSLILESASTNQTSMYLCASSLPISSSYNEQFFGPGTRLTVL.

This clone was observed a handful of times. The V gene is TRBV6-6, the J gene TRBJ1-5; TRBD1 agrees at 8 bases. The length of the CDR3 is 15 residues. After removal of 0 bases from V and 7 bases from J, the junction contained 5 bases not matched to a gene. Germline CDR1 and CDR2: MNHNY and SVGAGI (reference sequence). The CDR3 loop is CASSYSRTGPQPQHF. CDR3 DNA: TGTGCCAGCAGTTACTCGAGGACAGGGCCCCAGCCCCAGCATTTT.

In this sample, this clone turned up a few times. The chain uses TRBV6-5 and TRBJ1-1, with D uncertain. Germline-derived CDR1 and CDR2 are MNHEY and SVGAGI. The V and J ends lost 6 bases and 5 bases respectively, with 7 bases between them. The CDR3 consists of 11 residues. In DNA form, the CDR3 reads TGTGCCAGCAGCCACAAAACTGAAGCTTTCTTT. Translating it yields CASSHKTEAFF.

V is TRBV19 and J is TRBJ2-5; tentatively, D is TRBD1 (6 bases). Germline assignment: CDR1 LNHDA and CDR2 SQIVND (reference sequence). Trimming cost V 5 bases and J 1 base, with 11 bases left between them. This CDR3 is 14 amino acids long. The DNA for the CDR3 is TGTGCCAGTAGTCGGGACACCTTCCAAGAGACCCAGTACTTC. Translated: CASSRDTFQETQYF.

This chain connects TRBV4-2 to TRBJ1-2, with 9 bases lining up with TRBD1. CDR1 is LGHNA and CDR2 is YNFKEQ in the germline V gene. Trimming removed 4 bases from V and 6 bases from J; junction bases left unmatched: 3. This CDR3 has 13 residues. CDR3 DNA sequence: TGTGCCAGCAGCCCGGACAGGGGAAATGGCTACACCTTC. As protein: CASSPDRGNGYTF.

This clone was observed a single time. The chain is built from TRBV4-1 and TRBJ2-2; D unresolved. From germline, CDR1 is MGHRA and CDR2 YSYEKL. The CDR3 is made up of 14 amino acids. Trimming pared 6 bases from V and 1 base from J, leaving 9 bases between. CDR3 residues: CASSRVVNTGELFF. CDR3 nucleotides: TGCGCCAGCAGTCGAGTTGTGAACACCGGGGAGCTGTTTTTT.

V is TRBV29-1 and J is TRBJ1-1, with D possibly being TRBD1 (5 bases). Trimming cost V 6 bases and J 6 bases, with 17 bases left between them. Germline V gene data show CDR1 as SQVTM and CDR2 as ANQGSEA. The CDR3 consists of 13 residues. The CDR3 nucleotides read TGCAGCGTGGGCCTACAGGTTCAGTCTGAAGCTTTCTTT. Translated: CSVGLQVQSEAFF.